Shown below are 9 T cell receptor beta chains from a single sample sequenced in a study of cytomegalovirus exposure and HLA in healthy donors (dated by TCRdb to 2016 to 2017). The library relied on the immunoSEQ multiplex PCR assay. For the multiplex PCR, a mixture combining 60 forward primers for TCR Vbeta segments and 13 reverse primers for TCR Jbeta segments was used. TCRdb retrieved this table from immuneACCESS and kept in-frame rearrangements only. Not all clones are present; in checked studies, unresolved V genes account for under half, and no reason is known for the remainder. The sample table shows 55,000 to 80,000 clones, and about four fifths are seen once. The leading ten clones occupy roughly 5% of the sample. Sequencing used PBMCs. Source of these receptors: a woman aged 25-40 years in good health and CMV-seronegative.

This chain uses TRBV19 with TRBJ1-5; 9 bases agree with TRBD1. This CDR3 has 17 residues. Germline assignment: CDR1 LNHDA and CDR2 SQIVND (reference sequence). V shed 5 bases and J 2 bases; nucleotides not matched to a gene: 10. The CDR3, as DNA: TGTGCCAGTAGTCCTCTTCGACAGGGGGATGGCAATCAGCCCCAGCATTTT. Its protein is CASSPLRQGDGNQPQHF.

J is TRBJ1-1 and V is TRBV7-9; TRBD1 matches at 9 bases. The CDR3 extends over 15 amino acids. Germline assignment: CDR1 SEHNR and CDR2 FQNEAQ (reference sequence). V dropped 4 bases and J dropped 1; count of bases not matched to a gene: 4. CDR3 region: CASSSAQGANTEAFF. The CDR3 nucleotides read TGTGCCAGCAGCTCGGCACAGGGGGCGAACACTGAAGCTTTCTTT.

The V and J genes are TRBV4-1 and TRBJ2-2; 7 positions match TRBD2. V lost 5 bases, J lost 4 bases, and 7 bases stayed unmatched. The germline V gene encodes CDR1 MGHRA and CDR2 YSYEKL. The CDR3 loop spans 15 amino acids. The DNA for the CDR3 is TGCGCCAGCAGCTCCGGACTAGATACCACCGGGGAGCTGTTTTTT. Its protein is CASSSGLDTTGELFF.

The chain employs TRBV7-2 and TRBJ2-3, with TRBD2 matching over 9 bases. V lost 5 bases and J lost 6; bases outside the gene matches: 9. CDR1 and CDR2 from the germline V gene are SGHTA and FQGNSA. The CDR3 has 15 residues. This CDR3 reads CASSIGGGRVDTQYF. The CDR3 coding sequence is TGTGCCAGCAGCATCGGGGGCGGGAGGGTGGATACGCAGTATTTT. The full variable domain, completed using reference TRBV7-2 and TRBJ2-3, is GAGVSQSPSNKVTEKGKDVELRCDPISGHTALYWYRQSLGQGLEFLIYFQGNSAPDKSGLPSDRFSAERTGGSVSTLTIQRTQQEDSAVYLCASSIGGGRVDTQYFGPGTRLTVL.

The genes are TRBV27 and TRBJ2-5; TRBD1 might be the D (5 bases). CDR1 and CDR2 from the germline V gene are MNHEY and SMNVEV (reference sequence). This CDR3 comprises 15 residues. The V end was cut by 4 bases, the J end by 1 base, with 13 bases between. CDR3 nucleotide sequence: TGTGCCAGCAGTTCCTCTCGACAGATCCAAGAGACCCAGTACTTC. This encodes CASSSSRQIQETQYF.

The genes are TRBV19 and TRBJ1-5; weak D call: TRBD1 (5 bases). The V gene lost 3 bases and the J gene lost 4 bases, with 16 bases spanning the gap. CDR3 length: 16 residues. CDR1 LNHDA and CDR2 SQIVND come from the germline V gene (reference sequence). CDR3 coding DNA: TGTGCCAGTAGTATTACAGGCCAACAGTGGAATCAGCCCCAGCATTTT. Translating it yields CASSITGQQWNQPQHF.

This clone was observed a few times. J is TRBJ2-5 and V is TRBV29-1; 9 nucleotides match TRBD1. The J segment lost 10 bases and the V segment lost 3 bases, leaving 12 bases of the junction unmatched. The CDR3 has 14 residues. In germline, CDR1 is SQVTM, CDR2 ANQGSEA. The CDR3 coding sequence is TGCAGCGTTGAGACCCCTGACAGGGGGGCTGGCCAGTACTTC. The encoded protein is CSVETPDRGAGQYF.

The V gene is TRBV5-1, the J gene TRBJ2-5, with 9 bases aligning to TRBD2. Matching the DNA end better, TRBJ2-7 makes the J call doubtful. This CDR3 region has 15 residues. Germline V gene data show CDR1 as SGHRS and CDR2 as YFSETQ. The CDR3 loop reads CASSWTSAPPYEQYF. The CDR3 nucleotides are TGCGCCAGCAGCTGGACTAGCGCCCCTCCCTACGAGCAGTACTTC.

V usage is TRBV6-1 and J usage is TRBJ2-5; no clear D. This CDR3 comprises 15 residues. Germline V gene sequence: CDR1 MNHNS, CDR2 SASEGT. V was pared by 9 bases and J by 5 bases, with 22 bases between. This CDR3 is CASSSLDVAGETQYF. CDR3 coding DNA: TGTGCCAGTAGTTCTCTAGACGTTGCCGGGGAGACCCAGTACTTC.